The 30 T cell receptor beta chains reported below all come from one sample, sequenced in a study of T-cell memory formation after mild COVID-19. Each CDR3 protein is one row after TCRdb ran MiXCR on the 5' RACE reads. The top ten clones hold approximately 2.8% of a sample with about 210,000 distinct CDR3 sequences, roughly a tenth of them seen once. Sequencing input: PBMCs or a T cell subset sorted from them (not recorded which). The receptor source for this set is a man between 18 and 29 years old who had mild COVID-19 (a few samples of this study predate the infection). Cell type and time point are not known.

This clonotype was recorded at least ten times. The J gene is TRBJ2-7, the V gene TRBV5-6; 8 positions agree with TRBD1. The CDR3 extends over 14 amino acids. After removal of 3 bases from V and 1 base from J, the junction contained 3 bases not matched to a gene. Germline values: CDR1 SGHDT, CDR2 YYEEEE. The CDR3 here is CASSSRDRSYEQYV. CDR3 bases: TGTGCCAGCAGCTCCCGGGACAGGTCCTACGAGCAGTACGTC.

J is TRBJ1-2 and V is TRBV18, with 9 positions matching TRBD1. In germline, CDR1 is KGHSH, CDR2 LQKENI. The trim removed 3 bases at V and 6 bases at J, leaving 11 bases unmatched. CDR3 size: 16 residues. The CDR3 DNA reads TGTGCCAGCTCACCCGGCCGGGACAGGGTAGGAAATGGCTACACCTTC. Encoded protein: CASSPGRDRVGNGYTF.

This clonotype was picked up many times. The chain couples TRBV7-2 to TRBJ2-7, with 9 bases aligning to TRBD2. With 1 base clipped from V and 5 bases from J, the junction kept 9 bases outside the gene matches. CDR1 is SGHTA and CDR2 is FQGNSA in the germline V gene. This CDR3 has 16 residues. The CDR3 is CASSLEGGGAGHEQYV. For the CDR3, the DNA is TGTGCCAGCAGCTTAGAAGGCGGGGGGGCCGGTCACGAGCAGTACGTC.

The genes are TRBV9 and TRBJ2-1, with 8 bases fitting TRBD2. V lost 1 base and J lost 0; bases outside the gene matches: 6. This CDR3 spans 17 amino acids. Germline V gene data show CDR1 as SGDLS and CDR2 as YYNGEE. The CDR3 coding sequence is TGTGCCAGCAGCGTACAGAGCGGGAGTAGCTCCTACAATGAGCAGTTCTTC. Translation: CASSVQSGSSSYNEQFF.

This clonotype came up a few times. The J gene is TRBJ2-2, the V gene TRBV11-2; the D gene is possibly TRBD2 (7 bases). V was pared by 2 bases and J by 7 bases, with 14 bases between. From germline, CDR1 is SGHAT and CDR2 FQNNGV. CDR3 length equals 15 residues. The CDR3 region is CASSLRGGAIGELFF. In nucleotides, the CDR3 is TGTGCCAGCAGCTTAAGAGGGGGGGCAATCGGGGAGCTGTTTTTT.

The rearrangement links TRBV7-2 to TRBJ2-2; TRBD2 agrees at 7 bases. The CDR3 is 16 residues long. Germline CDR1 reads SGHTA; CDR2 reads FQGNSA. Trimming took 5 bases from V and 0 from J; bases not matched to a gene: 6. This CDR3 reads CASSPNGRPNTGELFF. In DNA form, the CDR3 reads TGTGCCAGCAGCCCTAACGGGAGGCCGAACACCGGGGAGCTGTTTTTT.

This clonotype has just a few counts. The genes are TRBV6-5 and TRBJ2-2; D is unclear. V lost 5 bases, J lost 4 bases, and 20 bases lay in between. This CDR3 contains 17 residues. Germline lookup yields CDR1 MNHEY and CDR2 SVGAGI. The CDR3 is CASSLYPVVAGTGELFF. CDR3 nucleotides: TGTGCCAGCAGTCTCTACCCCGTGGTGGCCGGCACCGGGGAGCTGTTTTTT.

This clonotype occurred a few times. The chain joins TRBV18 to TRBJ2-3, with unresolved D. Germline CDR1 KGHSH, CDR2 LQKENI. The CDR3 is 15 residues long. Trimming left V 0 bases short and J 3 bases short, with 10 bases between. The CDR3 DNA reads TGTGCCAGCTCACCACCGCCGCTCCCGACAGATACGCAGTATTTT. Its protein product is CASSPPPLPTDTQYF.

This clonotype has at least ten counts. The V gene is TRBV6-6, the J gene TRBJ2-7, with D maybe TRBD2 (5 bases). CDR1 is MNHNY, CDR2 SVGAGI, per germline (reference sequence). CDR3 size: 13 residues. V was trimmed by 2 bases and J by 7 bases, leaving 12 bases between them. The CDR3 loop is CASSYGIPGEQYV. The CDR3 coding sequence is TGTGCCAGCAGTTACGGTATCCCGGGGGAGCAGTACGTC.

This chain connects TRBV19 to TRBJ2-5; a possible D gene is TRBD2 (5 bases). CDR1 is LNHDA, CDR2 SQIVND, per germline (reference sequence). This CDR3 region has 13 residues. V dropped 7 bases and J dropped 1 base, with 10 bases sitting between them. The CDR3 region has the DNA TGTGCCAGTACAGGAGGAAGCCAAGAGACCCAGTACTTC. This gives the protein CASTGGSQETQYF.

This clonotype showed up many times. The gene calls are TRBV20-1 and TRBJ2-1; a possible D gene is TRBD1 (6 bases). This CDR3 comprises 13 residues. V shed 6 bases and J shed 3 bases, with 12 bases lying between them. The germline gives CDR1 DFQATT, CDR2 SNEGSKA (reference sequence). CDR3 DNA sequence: TGCAGTGCACCGGGACAACTCTACAATGAGCAGTTCTTC. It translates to CSAPGQLYNEQFF.

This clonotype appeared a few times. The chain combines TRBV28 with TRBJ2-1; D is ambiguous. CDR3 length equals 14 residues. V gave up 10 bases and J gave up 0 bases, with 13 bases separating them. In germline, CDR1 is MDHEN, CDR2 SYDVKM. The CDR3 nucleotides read TGTGCCACCTCCCCTCTGAGCTCCTACAATGAGCAGTTCTTC. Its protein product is CATSPLSSYNEQFF.

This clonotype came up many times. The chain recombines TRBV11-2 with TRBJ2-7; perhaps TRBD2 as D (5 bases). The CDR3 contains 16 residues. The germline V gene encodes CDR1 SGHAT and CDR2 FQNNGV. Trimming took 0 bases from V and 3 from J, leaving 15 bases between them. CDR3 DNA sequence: TGTGCCAGCAGCTTAGATCGGGCAGGACTTAACTACGAGCAGTACTTC. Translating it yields CASSLDRAGLNYEQYF.

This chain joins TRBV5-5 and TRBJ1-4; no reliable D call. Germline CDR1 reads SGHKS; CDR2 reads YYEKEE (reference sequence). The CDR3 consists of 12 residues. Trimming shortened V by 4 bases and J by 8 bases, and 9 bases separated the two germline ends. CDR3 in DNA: TGTGCCAGCAGCCGCTCTCAGGAAAAACTGTTTTTT. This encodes CASSRSQEKLFF.

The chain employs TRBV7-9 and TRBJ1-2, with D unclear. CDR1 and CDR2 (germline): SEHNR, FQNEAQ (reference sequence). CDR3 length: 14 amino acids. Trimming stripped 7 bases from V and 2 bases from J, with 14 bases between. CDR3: CASNVHGVNYGYTF. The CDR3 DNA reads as TGTGCCAGCAACGTACACGGAGTGAACTATGGCTACACCTTC. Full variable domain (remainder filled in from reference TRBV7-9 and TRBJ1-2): DTGVSQNPRHKITKRGQNVTFRCDPISEHNRLYWYRQTLGQGPEFLTYFQNEAQLEKSRLLSDRFSAERPKGSFSTLEIQRTEQGDSAMYLCASNVHGVNYGYTFGSGTRLTVV.

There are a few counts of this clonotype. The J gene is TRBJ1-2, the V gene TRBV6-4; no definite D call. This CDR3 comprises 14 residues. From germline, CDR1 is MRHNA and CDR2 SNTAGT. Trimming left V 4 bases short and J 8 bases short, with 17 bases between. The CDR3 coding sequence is TGTGCCAGCAGTGCGTCTAAAGGGTCTTGGGGCTACACCTTC. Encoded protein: CASSASKGSWGYTF.

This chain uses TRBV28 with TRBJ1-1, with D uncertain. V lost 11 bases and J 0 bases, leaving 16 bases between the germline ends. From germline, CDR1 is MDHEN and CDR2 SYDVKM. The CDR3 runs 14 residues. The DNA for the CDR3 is TGTGCCTCCATTACCCCGGGAATGAACACTGAAGCTTTCTTT. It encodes CASITPGMNTEAFF.

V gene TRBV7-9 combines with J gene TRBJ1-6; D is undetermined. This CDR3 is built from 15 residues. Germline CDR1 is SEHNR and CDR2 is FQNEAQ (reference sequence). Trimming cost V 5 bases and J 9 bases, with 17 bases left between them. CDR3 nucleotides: TGTGCCAGCAGCACACCCGCCGGGCCCTCTTCACCCCTCCACTTT. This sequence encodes CASSTPAGPSSPLHF.

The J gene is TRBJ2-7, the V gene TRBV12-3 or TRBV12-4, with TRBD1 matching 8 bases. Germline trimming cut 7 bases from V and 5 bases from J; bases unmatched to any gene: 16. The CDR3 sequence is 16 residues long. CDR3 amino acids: CASTRSGRQGSNEQYF. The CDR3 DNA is TGTGCCAGCACCAGGTCGGGGAGACAGGGGTCAAACGAGCAGTACTTC.

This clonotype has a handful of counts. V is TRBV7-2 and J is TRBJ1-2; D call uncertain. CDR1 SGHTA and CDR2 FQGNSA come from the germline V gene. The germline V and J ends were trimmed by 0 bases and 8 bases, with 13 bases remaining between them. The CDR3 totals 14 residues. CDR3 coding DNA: TGTGCCAGCAGCTTAGCCACAGCCCTCTTGGGCTACACCTTC. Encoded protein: CASSLATALLGYTF.

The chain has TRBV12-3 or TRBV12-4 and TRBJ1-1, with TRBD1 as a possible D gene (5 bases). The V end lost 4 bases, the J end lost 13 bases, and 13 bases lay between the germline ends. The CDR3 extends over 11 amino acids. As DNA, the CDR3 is TGTGCCAGCAGTTCCTTAGGGGAGGATTTCTTT. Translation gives CASSSLGEDFF.

The CDR3 DNA is TGTGCCAGCAGTTATAGCAGTTATAATTCACCCCTCCACTTT. Translated: CASSYSSYNSPLHF. The V and J genes are TRBV6-5 and TRBJ1-6; D gene uncertain. The germline gives CDR1 MNHEY, CDR2 SVGAGI. The CDR3 consists of 14 residues. Trimming pared 3 bases from V and 4 bases from J, leaving 7 bases between.

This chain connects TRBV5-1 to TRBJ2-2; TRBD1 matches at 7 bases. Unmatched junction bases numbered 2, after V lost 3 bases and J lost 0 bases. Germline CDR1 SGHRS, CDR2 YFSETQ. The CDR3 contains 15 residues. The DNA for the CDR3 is TGCGCCAGCAGCTGGGACAGACCGAACACCGGGGAGCTGTTTTTT. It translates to CASSWDRPNTGELFF.

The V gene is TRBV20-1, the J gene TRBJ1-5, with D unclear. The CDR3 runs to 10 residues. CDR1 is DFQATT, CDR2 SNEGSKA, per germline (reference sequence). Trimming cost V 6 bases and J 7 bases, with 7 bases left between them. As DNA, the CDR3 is TGCAGTGCAAATACGCAGCCCCAGCATTTT. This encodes CSANTQPQHF.

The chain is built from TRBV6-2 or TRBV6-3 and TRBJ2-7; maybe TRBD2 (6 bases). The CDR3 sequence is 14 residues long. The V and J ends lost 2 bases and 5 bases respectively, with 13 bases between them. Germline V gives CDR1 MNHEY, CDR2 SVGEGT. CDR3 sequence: CASSYPTSNHEQYF. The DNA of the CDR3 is TGTGCCAGCAGTTACCCAACTAGCAACCACGAGCAGTACTTC.

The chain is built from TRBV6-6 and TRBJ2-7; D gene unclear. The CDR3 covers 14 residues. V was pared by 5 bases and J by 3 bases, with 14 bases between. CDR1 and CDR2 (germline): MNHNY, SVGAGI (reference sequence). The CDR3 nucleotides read TGTGCCAGCAGTCGATCTGCCCCCCTCTACGAGCAGTACTTC. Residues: CASSRSAPLYEQYF.

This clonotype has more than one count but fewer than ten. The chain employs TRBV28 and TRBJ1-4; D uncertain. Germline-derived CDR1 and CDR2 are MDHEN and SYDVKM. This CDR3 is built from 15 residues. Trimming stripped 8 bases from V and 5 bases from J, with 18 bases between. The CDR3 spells CASLARSGRNEKLFF. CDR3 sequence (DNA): TGTGCCAGCCTTGCACGTTCCGGGCGGAATGAAAAACTGTTTTTT.

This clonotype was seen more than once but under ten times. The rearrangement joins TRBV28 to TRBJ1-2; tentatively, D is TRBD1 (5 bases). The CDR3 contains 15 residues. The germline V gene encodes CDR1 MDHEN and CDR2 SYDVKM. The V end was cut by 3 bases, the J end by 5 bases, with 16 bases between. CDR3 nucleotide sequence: TGTGCCAGCAGTTTCGGGACCGTCGGGAAGTATGGCTACACCTTC. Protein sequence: CASSFGTVGKYGYTF.

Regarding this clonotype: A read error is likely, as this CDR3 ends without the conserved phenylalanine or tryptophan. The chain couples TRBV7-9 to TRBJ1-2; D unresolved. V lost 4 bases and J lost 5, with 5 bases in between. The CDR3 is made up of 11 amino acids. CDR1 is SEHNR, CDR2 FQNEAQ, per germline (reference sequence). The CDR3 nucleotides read TGTGCCAGCAGCTCGCGGTATGGCTACACCATC. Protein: CASSSRYGYTI.

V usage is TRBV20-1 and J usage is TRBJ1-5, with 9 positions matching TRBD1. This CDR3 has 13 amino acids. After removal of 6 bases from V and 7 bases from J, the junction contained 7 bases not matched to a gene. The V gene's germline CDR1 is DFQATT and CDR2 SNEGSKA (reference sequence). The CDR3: CSAQNRGRQPQHF. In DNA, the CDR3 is TGCAGTGCCCAAAACAGGGGGCGGCAGCCCCAGCATTTT.